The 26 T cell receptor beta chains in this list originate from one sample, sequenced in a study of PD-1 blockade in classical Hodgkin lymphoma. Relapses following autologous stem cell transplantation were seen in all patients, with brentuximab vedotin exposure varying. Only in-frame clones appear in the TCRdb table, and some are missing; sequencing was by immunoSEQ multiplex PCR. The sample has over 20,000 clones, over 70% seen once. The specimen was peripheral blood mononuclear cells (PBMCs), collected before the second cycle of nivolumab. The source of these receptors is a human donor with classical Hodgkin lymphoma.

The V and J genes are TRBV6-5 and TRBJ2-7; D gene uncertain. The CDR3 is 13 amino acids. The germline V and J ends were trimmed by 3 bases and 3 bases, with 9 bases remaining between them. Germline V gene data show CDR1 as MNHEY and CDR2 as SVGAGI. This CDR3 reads CASSYGVDYEQYF. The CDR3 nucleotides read TGTGCCAGCAGTTATGGGGTGGACTACGAGCAGTACTTC.

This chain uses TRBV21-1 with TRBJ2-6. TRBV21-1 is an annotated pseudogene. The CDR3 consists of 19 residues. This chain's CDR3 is CASSKVRGAYGSGANVLTF. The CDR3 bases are TGTGCCAGCAGCAAAGTGAGAGGGGCTTACGGCTCTGGGGCCAACGTCCTGACTTTC.

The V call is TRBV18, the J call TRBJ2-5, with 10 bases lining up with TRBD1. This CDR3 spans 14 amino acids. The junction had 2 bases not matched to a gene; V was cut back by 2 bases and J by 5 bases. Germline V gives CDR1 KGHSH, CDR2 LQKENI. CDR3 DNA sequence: TGTGCCAGCTCACCAGGGACAGGGGACGAGACCCAGTACTTC. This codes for CASSPGTGDETQYF.

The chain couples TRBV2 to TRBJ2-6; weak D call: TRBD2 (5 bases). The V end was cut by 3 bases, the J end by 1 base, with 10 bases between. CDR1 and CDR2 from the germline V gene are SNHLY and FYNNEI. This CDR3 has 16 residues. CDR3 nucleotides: TGTGCCAGCAGTGAGTACGGGGAGTCTGGGGCCAACGTCCTGACTTTC. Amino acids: CASSEYGESGANVLTF.

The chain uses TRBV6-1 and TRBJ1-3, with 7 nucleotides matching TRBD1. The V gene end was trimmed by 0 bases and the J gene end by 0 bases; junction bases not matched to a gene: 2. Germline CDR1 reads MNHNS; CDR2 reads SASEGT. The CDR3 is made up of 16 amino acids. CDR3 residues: CASSEATGSSGNTIYF. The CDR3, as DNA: TGTGCCAGCAGTGAAGCGACAGGGAGCTCTGGAAACACCATATATTTT.

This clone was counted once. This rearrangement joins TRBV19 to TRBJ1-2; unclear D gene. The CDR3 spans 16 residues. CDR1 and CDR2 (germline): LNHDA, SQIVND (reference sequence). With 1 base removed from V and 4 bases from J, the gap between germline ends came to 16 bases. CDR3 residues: CASSIVGSGNGYGYTF. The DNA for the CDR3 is TGTGCCAGTAGTATAGTTGGCTCCGGAAATGGCTATGGCTACACCTTC.

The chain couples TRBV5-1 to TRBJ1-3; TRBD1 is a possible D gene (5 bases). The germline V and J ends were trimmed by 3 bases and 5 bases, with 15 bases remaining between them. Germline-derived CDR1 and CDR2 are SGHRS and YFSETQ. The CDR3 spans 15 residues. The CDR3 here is CASSSVGGSRNTIYF. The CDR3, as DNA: TGCGCCAGCAGCTCGGTCGGGGGATCAAGAAACACCATATATTTT. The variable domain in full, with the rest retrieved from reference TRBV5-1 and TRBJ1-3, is KAGVTQTPRYLIKTRGQQVTLSCSPISGHRSVSWYQQTPGQGLQFLFEYFSETQRNKGNFPGRFSGRQFSNSRSEMNVSTLELGDSALYLCASSSVGGSRNTIYFGEGSWLTVV.

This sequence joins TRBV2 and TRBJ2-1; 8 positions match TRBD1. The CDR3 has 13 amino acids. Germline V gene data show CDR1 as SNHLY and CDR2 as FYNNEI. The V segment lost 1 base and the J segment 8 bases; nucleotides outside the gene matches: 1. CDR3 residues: CASSEDRGDEQFF. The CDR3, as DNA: TGTGCCAGCAGTGAAGACAGGGGGGATGAGCAGTTCTTC.

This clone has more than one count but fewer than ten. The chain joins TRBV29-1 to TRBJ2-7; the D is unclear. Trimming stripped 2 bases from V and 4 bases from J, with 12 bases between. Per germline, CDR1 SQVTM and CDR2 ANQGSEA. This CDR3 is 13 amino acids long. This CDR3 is CSVELIGEYEQYF. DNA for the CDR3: TGCAGCGTTGAATTAATTGGCGAGTACGAGCAGTACTTC.

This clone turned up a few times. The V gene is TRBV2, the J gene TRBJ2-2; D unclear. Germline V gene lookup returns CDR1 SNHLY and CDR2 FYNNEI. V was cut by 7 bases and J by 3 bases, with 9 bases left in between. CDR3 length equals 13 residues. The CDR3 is CASIDRDTGELFF. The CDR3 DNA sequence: TGTGCCAGCATTGATCGGGACACCGGGGAGCTGTTTTTT.

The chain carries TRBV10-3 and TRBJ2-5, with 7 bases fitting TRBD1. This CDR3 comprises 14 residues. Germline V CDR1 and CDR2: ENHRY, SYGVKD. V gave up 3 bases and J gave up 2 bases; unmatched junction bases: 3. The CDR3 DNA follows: TGTGCCATCAGTGACGACAGGGAGCAAGAGACCCAGTACTTC. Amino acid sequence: CAISDDREQETQYF.

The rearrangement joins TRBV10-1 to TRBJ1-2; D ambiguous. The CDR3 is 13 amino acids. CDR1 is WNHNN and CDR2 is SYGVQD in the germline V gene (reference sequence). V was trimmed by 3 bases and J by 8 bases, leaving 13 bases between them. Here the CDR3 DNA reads TGCGCCAGCAGTGAATACCCTCAGGAGGGCTACACCTTC. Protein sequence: CASSEYPQEGYTF.

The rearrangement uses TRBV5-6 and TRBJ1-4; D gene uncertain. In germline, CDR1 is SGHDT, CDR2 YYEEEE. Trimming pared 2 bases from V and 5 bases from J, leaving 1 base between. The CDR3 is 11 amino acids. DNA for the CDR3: TGTGCCAGCAGCTTCAATGAAAAACTGTTTTTT. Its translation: CASSFNEKLFF. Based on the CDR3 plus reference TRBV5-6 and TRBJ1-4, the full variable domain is DAGVTQSPTHLIKTRGQQVTLRCSPKSGHDTVSWYQQALGQGPQFIFQYYEEEERQRGNFPDRFSGHQFPNYSSELNVNALLLGDSALYLCASSFNEKLFFGSGTQLSVL.

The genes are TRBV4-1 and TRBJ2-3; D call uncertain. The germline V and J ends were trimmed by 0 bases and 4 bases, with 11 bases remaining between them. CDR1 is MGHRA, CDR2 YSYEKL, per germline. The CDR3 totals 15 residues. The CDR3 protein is CASSQDDRHADTQYF. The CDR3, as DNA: TGCGCCAGCAGCCAAGATGATAGACATGCAGATACGCAGTATTTT.

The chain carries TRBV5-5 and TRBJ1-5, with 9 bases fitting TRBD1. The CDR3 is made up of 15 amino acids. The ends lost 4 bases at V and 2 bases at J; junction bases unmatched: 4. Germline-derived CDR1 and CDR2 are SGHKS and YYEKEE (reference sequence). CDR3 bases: TGTGCCAGCAGCCGGACAGGGGATCGCAATCAGCCCCAGCATTTT. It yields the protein CASSRTGDRNQPQHF.

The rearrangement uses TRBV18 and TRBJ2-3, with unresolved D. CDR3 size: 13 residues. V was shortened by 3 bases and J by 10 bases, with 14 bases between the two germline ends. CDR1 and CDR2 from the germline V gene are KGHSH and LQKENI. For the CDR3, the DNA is TGTGCCAGCTCACCGACCCAAGGGCTAGCGCAGTATTTT. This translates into CASSPTQGLAQYF.

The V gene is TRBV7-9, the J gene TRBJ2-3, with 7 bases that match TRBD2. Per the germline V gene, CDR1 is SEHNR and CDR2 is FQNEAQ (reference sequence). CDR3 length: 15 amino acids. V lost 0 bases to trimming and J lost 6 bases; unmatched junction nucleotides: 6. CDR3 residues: CASSLASGAGDTQYF. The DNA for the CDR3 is TGTGCCAGCAGCTTAGCATCGGGAGCGGGGGATACGCAGTATTTT. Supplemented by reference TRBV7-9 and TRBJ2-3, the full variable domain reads DTGVSQNPRHKITKRGQNVTFRCDPISEHNRLYWYRQTLGQGPEFLTYFQNEAQLEKSRLLSDRFSAERPKGSFSTLEIQRTEQGDSAMYLCASSLASGAGDTQYFGPGTRLTVL.

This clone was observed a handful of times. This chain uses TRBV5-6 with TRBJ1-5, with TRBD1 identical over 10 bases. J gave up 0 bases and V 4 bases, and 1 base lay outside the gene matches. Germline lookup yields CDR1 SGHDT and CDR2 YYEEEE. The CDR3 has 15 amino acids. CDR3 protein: CASSGTGDSNQPQHF. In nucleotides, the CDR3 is TGTGCCAGCAGCGGGACAGGGGATAGCAATCAGCCCCAGCATTTT.

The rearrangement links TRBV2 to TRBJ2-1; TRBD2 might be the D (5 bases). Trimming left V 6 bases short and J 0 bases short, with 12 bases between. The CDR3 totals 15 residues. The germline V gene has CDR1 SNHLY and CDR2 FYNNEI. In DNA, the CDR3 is TGTGCCAGCAGCGAGTCGGGGAGCTCCTACAATGAGCAGTTCTTC. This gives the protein CASSESGSSYNEQFF.

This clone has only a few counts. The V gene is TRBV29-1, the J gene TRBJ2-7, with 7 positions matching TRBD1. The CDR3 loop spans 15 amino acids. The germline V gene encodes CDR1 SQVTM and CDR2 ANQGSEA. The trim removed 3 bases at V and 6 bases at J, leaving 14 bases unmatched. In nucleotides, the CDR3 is TGCAGCGTTGATCGGGGAGACAGGGAGTCGTCCGAGCAGTACTTC. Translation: CSVDRGDRESSEQYF.

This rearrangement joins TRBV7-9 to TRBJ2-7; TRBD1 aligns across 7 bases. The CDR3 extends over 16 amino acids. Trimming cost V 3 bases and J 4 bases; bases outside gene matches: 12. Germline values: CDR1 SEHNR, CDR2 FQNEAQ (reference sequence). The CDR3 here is CASSLYRDRGEYEQYF. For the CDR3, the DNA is TGTGCCAGCAGCTTGTACCGGGACAGAGGGGAGTACGAGCAGTACTTC.

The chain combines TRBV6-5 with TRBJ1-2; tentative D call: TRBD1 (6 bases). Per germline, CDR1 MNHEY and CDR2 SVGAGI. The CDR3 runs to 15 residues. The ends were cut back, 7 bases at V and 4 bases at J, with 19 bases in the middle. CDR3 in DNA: TGTGCCAGCACTTCGGGTAACAGGGTCAGCTATGGCTACACCTTC. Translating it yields CASTSGNRVSYGYTF.

In nucleotides, the CDR3 is TGTGCCAGCAGTTTTAGCTTTCTGGGGGCGACCTATGGCTACACCTTC. Its translation: CASSFSFLGATYGYTF. J is TRBJ1-2 and V is TRBV7-2; possible D gene TRBD1, 6 bases. V was cut by 6 bases and J by 4 bases, with 21 bases left in between. CDR1 SGHTA and CDR2 FQGNSA come from the germline V gene. The CDR3 runs 16 residues.

CDR3 sequence: CASGIPNTEAFF. CDR3 bases: TGTGCCAGCGGGATTCCGAACACTGAAGCTTTCTTT. The V gene is TRBV27, the J gene TRBJ1-1; D gene ambiguous. Trimming stripped 8 bases from V and 1 base from J, with 8 bases between. This CDR3 spans 12 amino acids. Germline CDR1 MNHEY, CDR2 SMNVEV (reference sequence).

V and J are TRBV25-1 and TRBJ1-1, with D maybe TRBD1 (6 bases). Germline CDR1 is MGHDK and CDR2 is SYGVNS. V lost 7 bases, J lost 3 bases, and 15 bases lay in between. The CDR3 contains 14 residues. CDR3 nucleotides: TGTGCCAGCAAGGCTCGGGGGGCTGACACTGAAGCTTTCTTT. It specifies CASKARGADTEAFF.

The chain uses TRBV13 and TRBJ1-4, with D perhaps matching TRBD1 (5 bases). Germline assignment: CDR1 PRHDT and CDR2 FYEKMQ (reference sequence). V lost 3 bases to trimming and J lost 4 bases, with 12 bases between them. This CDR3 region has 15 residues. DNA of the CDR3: TGTGCCAGCAGCTTGTCTGGGACGGTTAATGAAAAACTGTTTTTT. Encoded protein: CASSLSGTVNEKLFF. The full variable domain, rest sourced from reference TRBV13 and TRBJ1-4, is AAGVIQSPRHLIKEKRETATLKCYPIPRHDTVYWYQQGPGQDPQFLISFYEKMQSDKGSIPDRFSAQQFSDYHSELNMSSLELGDSALYFCASSLSGTVNEKLFFGSGTQLSVL.